This is a list of T cell receptor beta chains from one sample in a study of CD8 T cells in ankylosing spondylitis. Via MiXCR, TCRdb re-called the 5' RACE reads, giving one row per CDR3 protein. The top ten hold less than 0.65% of the sample, which has about 800,000 distinct CDR3 sequences, about 11% seen once. Sequences were obtained from blood, either unsorted or a sorted T cell fraction (not recorded which). These receptors were obtained from a male donor with ankylosing spondylitis. Each CDR3 is given with its conserved first and last residue.

v_gene	CDR3aa
TRBV29-1	CSGQVSDEQYF
TRBV24-1	CATSDGQQETQYF
TRBV29-1	CSVGQGTDTEAFF
TRBV28	CASIGSLQPQHF
TRBV5-5	CASRNRASLNTEAFF
TRBV5-1	CASSRRTESYEQYF
TRBV3-1	CASSQEGSSPLHF
TRBV7-2	CASSFLGRTAPNEQFF
TRBV29-1	CSGSPLARENEQFF
TRBV12-3/TRBV12-4	CASSLGHSYNEQFF
TRBV6-1	CASRQPAMEEAFF
TRBV12-3/TRBV12-4	CASRGGIPYNEQFF
TRBV20-1	CSAKAVLSDEQFF
TRBV20-1	CSAQTSGRRSEQYF
TRBV5-1	CASSSPGRSSYNEQFF
TRBV5-1	CASSLDRGLSNTGELFF
TRBV3-1	CASSLSCTGELFF
TRBV20-1	CSARRQVITNTEAFF
TRBV20-1	CSASRRGTEQYF
TRBV4-3	CASSQDMGGGAKNIQYF
TRBV10-3	CAISASSGRSTDTQYF